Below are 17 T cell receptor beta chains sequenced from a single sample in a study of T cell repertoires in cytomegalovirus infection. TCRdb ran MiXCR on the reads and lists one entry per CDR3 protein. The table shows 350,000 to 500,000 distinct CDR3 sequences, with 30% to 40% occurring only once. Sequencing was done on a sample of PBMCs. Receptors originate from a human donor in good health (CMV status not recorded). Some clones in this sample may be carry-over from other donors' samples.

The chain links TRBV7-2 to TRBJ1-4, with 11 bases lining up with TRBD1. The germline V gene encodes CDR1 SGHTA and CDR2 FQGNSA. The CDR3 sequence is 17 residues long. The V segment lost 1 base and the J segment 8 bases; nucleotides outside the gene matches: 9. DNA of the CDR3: TGTGCCAGCAGCTTAGGGGAGGGACAGGGGGTCGGGGAAAAACTGTTTTTT. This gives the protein CASSLGEGQGVGEKLFF.

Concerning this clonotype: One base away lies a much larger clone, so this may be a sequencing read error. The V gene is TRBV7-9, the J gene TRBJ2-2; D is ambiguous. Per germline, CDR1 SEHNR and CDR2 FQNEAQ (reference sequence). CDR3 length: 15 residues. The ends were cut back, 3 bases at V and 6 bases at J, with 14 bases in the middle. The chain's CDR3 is CASSFFSVVPGELFF. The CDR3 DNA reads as TGTGCCAGCAGCTTTTTCAGTGTTGTCCCCGGGGAGCTGTTTTTT.

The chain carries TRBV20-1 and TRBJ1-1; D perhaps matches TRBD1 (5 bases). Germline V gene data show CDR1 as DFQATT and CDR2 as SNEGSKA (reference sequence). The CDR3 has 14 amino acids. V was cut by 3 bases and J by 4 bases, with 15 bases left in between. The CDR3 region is CSARTANRLTEAFF. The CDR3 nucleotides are TGCAGTGCTAGGACAGCCAACAGACTCACTGAAGCTTTCTTT.

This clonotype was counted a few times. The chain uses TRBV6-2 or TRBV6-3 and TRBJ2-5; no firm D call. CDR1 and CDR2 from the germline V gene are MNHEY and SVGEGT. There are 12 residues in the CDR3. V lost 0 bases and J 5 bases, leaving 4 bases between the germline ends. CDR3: CASSYSRETQYF. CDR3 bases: TGTGCCAGCAGTTACTCGAGGGAGACCCAGTACTTC.

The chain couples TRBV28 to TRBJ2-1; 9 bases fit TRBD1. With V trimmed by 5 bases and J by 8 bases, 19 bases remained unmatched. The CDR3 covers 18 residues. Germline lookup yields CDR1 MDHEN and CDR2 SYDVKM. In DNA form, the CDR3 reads TGTGCCAGCAGTACAGGGGGCTTCGGCGGGTCCCTGGTCTATGAGCAGTTCTTC. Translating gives CASSTGGFGGSLVYEQFF.

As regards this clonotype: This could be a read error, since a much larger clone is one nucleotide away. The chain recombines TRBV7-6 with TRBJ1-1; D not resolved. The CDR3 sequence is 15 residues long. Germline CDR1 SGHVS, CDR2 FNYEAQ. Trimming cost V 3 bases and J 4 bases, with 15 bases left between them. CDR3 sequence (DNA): TGTGCCAGCAGCTTTTCCACGGACCGACGCACTGAAGCTTTCTTT. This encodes CASSFSTDRRTEAFF.

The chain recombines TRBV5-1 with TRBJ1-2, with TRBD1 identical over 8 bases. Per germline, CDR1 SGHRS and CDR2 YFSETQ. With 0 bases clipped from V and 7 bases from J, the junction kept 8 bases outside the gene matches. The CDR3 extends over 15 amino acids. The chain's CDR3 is CASSLEGRGRVGYTF. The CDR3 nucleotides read TGCGCCAGCAGCTTGGAGGGCAGGGGGCGCGTTGGCTACACCTTC.

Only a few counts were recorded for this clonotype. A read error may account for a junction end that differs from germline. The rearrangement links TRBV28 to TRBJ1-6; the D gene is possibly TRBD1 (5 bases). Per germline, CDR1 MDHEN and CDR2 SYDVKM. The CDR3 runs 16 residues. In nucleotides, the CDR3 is TGTGCCAGCAGTTTAAGGGGACGCTCCTATAATTCACCCCTCCAATTT. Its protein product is CASSLRGRSYNSPLQF.

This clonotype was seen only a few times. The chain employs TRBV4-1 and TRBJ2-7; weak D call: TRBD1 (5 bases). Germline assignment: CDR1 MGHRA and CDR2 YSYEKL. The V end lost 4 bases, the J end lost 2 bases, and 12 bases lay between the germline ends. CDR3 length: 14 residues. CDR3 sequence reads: CASSLKDTAYEQYF. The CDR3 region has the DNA TGCGCCAGCAGCCTTAAGGACACAGCCTACGAGCAGTACTTC.

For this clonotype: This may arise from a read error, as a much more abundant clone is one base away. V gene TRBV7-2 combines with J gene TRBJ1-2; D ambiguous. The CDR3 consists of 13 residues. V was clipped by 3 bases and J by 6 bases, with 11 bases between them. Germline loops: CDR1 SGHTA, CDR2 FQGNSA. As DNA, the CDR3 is TGTGCCAGCAGCTTCAACCCCAGGCATGGCTACACCTTC. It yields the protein CASSFNPRHGYTF.

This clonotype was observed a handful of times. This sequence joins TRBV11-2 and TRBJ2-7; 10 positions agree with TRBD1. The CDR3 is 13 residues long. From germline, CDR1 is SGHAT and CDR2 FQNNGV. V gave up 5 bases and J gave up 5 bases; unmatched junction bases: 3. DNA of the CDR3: TGTGCCAGCAGCGAGACAGGGGGCCACGAGCAGTACTTC. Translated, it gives CASSETGGHEQYF.

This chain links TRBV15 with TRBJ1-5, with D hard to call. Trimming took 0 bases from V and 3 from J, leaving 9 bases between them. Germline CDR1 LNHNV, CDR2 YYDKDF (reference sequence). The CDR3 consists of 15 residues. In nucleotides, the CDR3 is TGTGCCACCAGCAGAGATTTGGCATCCAATCAGCCCCAGCATTTT. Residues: CATSRDLASNQPQHF.

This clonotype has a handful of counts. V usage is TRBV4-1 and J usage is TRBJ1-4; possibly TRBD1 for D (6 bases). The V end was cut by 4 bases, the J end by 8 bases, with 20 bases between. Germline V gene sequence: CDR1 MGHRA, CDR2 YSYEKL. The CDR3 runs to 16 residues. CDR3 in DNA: TGCGCCAGCAGCCTTATAAGTTTGGGGGGCGGGGAAAAACTGTTTTTT. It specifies CASSLISLGGGEKLFF.

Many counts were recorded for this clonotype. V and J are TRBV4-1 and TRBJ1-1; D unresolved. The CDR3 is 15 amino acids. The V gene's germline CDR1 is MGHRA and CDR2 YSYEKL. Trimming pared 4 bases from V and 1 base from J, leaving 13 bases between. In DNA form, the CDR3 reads TGCGCCAGCAGCCCTAGACAACCACCGAACACTGAAGCTTTCTTT. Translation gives CASSPRQPPNTEAFF.

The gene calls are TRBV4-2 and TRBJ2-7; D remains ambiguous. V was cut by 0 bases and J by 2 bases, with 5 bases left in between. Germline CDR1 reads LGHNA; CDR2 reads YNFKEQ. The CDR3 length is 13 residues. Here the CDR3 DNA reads TGTGCCAGCAGCCAAGATGCTACCTACGAGCAGTACTTC. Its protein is CASSQDATYEQYF.

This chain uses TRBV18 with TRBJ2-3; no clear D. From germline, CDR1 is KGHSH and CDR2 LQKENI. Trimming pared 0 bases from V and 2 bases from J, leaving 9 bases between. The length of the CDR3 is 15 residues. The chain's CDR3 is CASSPPSSNTDTQYF. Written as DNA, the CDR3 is TGTGCCAGCTCACCACCGTCCTCAAACACAGATACGCAGTATTTT.

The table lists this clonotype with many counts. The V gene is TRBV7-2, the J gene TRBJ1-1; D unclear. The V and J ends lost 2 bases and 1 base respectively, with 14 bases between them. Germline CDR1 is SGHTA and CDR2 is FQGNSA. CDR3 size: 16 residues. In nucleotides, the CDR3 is TGTGCCAGCAGCTTAAATCCGGGAACAAAGAACACTGAAGCTTTCTTT. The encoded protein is CASSLNPGTKNTEAFF.